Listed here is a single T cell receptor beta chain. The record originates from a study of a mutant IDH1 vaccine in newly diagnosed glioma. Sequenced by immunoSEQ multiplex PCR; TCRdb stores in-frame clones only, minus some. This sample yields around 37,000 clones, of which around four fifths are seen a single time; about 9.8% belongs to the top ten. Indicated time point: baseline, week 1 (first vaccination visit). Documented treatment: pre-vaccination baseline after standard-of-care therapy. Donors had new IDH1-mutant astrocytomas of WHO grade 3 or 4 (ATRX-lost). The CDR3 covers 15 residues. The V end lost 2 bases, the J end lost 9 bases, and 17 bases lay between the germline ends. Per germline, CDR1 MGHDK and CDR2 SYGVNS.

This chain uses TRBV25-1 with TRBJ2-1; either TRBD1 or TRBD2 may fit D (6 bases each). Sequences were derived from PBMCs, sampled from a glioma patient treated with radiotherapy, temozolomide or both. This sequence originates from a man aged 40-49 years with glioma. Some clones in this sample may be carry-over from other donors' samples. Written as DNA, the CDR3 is TGTGCCAGCAGTGAAGGGGGGCAGGGCCGACGTGAGCAGTTCTTC. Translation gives CASSEGGQGRREQFF. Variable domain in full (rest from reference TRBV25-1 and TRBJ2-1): EADIYQTPRYLVIGTGKKITLECSQTMGHDKMYWYQQDPGMELHLIHYSYGVNSTEKGDLSSESTVSRIRTEHFPLTLESARPSHTSQYLCASSEGGQGRREQFFGPGTRLTVL.